This is a list of T cell receptor beta chains from one sample in a study of blood T cells in healthy people across ages. TCRdb reanalysed the 5' RACE reads using MiXCR and keeps one entry per CDR3 protein. The sample yields about 800,000 distinct CDR3 sequences, approximately 25% seen once. The data also belong to a second study, concerning T cells of mothers and their children.

The specimen was blood. The receptors were sampled from a boy aged 10-17 years in good health. Each CDR3 is given with its conserved first and last residue.

j_call | v_call | cdr3_aa
NA | TRBV3-1 | CASSPELGLAINNEQFF
TRBJ1-2 | TRBV30 | CAWSNRANYGYTF
TRBJ1-4 | TRBV12-3/TRBV12-4 | CASSLFGALFF
TRBJ1-2 | TRBV27 | CASALRGEGYTF
TRBJ1-4 | TRBV19 | CASSILRATNEKLFF
TRBJ2-5 | TRBV20-1 | CNARTGGGDETQYF
TRBJ2-5 | TRBV20-1 | CSARDPSSGGETQYF
TRBJ1-1 | TRBV20-1 | CSARGADRAGTEAFF
TRBJ2-3 | TRBV7-3 | CASSYKTSGGLNTDTQYF
TRBJ1-2 | TRBV6-5 | CASSYSGAVYGYTF
TRBJ2-2 | TRBV29-1 | CSVASRFTGELFF
TRBJ2-5 | TRBV20-1 | CSAMSGLDQETQYF
TRBJ2-3 | TRBV15 | CATSRFLSGTETDTQYF
TRBJ1-1 | TRBV11-2 | CASSLERDLGTEAFF
TRBJ2-5 | TRBV7-8 | CASSSRTGSWETQYF
TRBJ2-7 | TRBV4-2 | CASSPWTGNYEQYF
TRBJ1-5 | TRBV6-1 | CASRPKGPAYSNQPQHF
TRBJ2-3 | TRBV3-1 | CASSQEPSLNTQYF
TRBJ2-7 | TRBV7-3 | CASSLTGRGLAGNEQYF
NA | TRBV6-6 | CASSYITSGAYGQYF
TRBJ1-3 | TRBV7-2 | CASSLRQGGNTIYF
TRBJ1-1 | TRBV5-1 | CASSLVDTQEAFF
TRBJ1-1 | TRBV6-2/TRBV6-3 | CASTYREGDTEAFF
TRBJ2-7 | TRBV12-3/TRBV12-4 | CASSLTGDSYEQYF
TRBJ2-1 | TRBV29-1 | CSVDGRERDEQFF
NA | TRBV29-1 | CSVEFPEQFF
TRBJ2-3 | TRBV12-3/TRBV12-4 | CAVHSGLSTDTQYF
TRBJ2-5 | TRBV20-1 | CSALPRTIQETQYF
TRBJ2-1 | TRBV7-2 | CASSWPGRGVNEQFF
TRBJ2-1 | TRBV2 | CASSPPSGGINEQFF
TRBJ2-7 | TRBV28 | CASRGSGLEGRNEQYF
TRBJ2-3 | TRBV6-2/TRBV6-3 | CASSSSFFTITDTQYF
TRBJ2-1 | TRBV29-1 | CSVDRDREERFF
TRBJ2-1 | TRBV28 | CASSPQGQGVNEQFF
TRBJ2-7 | TRBV11-2 | CASSLGGFAAYEQYF
TRBJ2-1 | TRBV5-1 | CASSYPSGGYNEQFF
TRBJ2-1 | TRBV6-6 | CASSYSHGGSSYNEQFF
TRBJ1-4 | TRBV20-1 | CSARERGRGEKLFF
TRBJ2-1 | TRBV4-2 | CASSQGELSSYNEQFF
TRBJ2-1 | TRBV24-1 | CATSERTGANEQFF
TRBJ2-1 | TRBV29-1 | CSVGSWLLAEQFF
TRBJ2-1 | TRBV6-2/TRBV6-3 | CASSSTSGGQFF
TRBJ2-5 | TRBV20-1 | CSARAGPSGGQETQYF
TRBJ2-7 | TRBV18 | CASSLTPSSYEQYF
NA | TRBV28 | CASSLQQRGQFF
TRBJ2-2 | TRBV7-9 | CASSPRTSGSNTGELFF
TRBJ2-5 | TRBV30 | CAWGGTARGETQYF
TRBJ2-3 | TRBV5-1 | CASSAGLAGLGDTQYF
TRBJ1-1 | TRBV6-2/TRBV6-3 | CASSTGTGVNTEAFF
NA | TRBV19 | CASSITDPNQPQYF
TRBJ1-4 | TRBV7-2 | CASSSQGGRYEKLFF
TRBJ2-3 | TRBV19 | CASSNAGGTDTQYF
TRBJ1-2 | TRBV5-1 | CASSPLDRGGGYTF
TRBJ1-1 | TRBV7-3 | CASSFTGGSTEAFF
TRBJ2-3 | TRBV4-3 | CASSQYREATDTQYF
TRBJ1-4 | TRBV7-6 | CASSPRDSPKEKLFF
TRBJ1-2 | TRBV7-2 | CASSPGGTGGGYTF